A single sample is the source of the 17 T cell receptor beta chains below, sequenced in a study of shared clonotypes between healthy human individuals. Sequenced by immunoSEQ multiplex PCR; TCRdb stores in-frame clones only, minus some. In the table there are fewer than 700,000 clones, roughly 79% of which are singletons. The sequenced sample was PBMCs. Receptors originate from a woman between 35 and 50 years old in good health. Some clones in this sample may be carry-over from other donors' samples.

Concerning this clone itself: Compared with germline, one end of the junction differs, possibly owing to a read error. The rearrangement uses TRBV27 and TRBJ1-4, with TRBD1 as a possible D gene (6 bases). Germline V gives CDR1 MNHEY, CDR2 SMNVEV (reference sequence). CDR3 length: 14 amino acids. The CDR3 region is CASSLGRALRGLSF. CDR3 nucleotide sequence: TGTGCCAGCAGTTTAGGCCGGGCCCTCAGGGGACTTAGTTTT.

This clone was counted a few times. The gene calls are TRBV5-6 and TRBJ2-1, with 7 positions matching TRBD2. J gave up 4 bases and V 4 bases, and 11 bases lay outside the gene matches. Germline CDR1 SGHDT, CDR2 YYEEEE. CDR3 length equals 16 residues. In DNA, the CDR3 is TGTGCCAGCAGCCCGACGTGGAGCGGGGCTTACAATGAGCAGTTCTTC. The encoded protein is CASSPTWSGAYNEQFF.

The rearrangement uses TRBV30 and TRBJ1-2, with D perhaps TRBD1 (5 bases). Between the trimmed V and J ends, which lost 3 bases and 8 bases, there was a span of 10 bases. The germline CDR1 and CDR2 sequences are GTSNPN and SVGIG (reference sequence). The CDR3 is 11 residues long. The CDR3 is CAWRGVIGYTF. As DNA, the CDR3 is TGTGCCTGGAGAGGGGTGATCGGCTACACCTTC.

This clone was recorded a few times. The V and J genes are TRBV7-9 and TRBJ2-7; 10 bases are a match to TRBD2. V gave up 5 bases and J gave up 6 bases; unmatched junction bases: 10. Germline V CDR1 and CDR2: SEHNR, FQNEAQ (reference sequence). The CDR3 extends over 15 amino acids. The CDR3 DNA is TGTGCCAGCAGCACAGGGACTAGCGTGCCGATCGAGCAGTACTTC. Its translation: CASSTGTSVPIEQYF. Full variable domain (remainder filled in from reference TRBV7-9 and TRBJ2-7): DTGVSQNPRHKITKRGQNVTFRCDPISEHNRLYWYRQTLGQGPEFLTYFQNEAQLEKSRLLSDRFSAERPKGSFSTLEIQRTEQGDSAMYLCASSTGTSVPIEQYFGPGTRLTVT.

V is TRBV18 and J is TRBJ2-6; D possibly corresponds to TRBD1 (5 bases). V was pared by 7 bases and J by 0 bases, with 7 bases between. The CDR3 covers 14 residues. Germline V CDR1 and CDR2: KGHSH, LQKENI. CDR3 amino acids: CASWQGSGANVLTF. For the CDR3, the DNA is TGTGCCAGCTGGCAGGGCTCTGGGGCCAACGTCCTGACTTTC.

The chain links TRBV29-1 to TRBJ2-7; TRBD2 agrees at 9 bases. This CDR3 is built from 13 residues. Per germline, CDR1 SQVTM and CDR2 ANQGSEA. V shed 3 bases and J 2 bases; nucleotides not matched to a gene: 2. As DNA, the CDR3 is TGCAGCGTTGAGGCGGGGGGGACCTACGAGCAGTACTTC. Translating it yields CSVEAGGTYEQYF.

In nucleotides, the CDR3 is TGTGCCAGCTCACCGCCCCGGGGGTATCACACTGAAGCTTTCTTT. Protein sequence: CASSPPRGYHTEAFF. The chain joins TRBV18 to TRBJ1-1, with D maybe TRBD1 (5 bases). Per the germline V gene, CDR1 is KGHSH and CDR2 is LQKENI. V dropped 3 bases and J dropped 3 bases, with 14 bases sitting between them. CDR3 length: 15 residues.

The chain recombines TRBV9 with TRBJ2-1; D possibly corresponds to TRBD2 (5 bases). Trimming removed 3 bases from V and 4 bases from J, with 8 bases in between. This CDR3 has 13 amino acids. CDR1 SGDLS and CDR2 YYNGEE come from the germline V gene. CDR3 loop: CASSAREYNEQFF. The CDR3 DNA sequence: TGTGCCAGCAGCGCCCGGGAATACAATGAGCAGTTCTTC. The complete variable domain, with remaining parts taken from reference TRBV9 and TRBJ2-1, reads DSGVTQTPKHLITATGQRVTLRCSPRSGDLSVYWYQQSLDQGLQFLIQYYNGEERAKGNILERFSAQQFPDLHSELNLSSLELGDSALYFCASSAREYNEQFFGPGTRLTVL.

The rearrangement joins TRBV5-4 to TRBJ2-2; D perhaps matches TRBD1 (6 bases). CDR1 SGHNT and CDR2 YYREEE come from the germline V gene (reference sequence). V dropped 1 base and J dropped 7 bases, with 14 bases sitting between them. The CDR3 loop spans 15 amino acids. The CDR3, as DNA: TGTGCCAGCAGCTTGAAGGGGGTGCAAGTCGGGGAGCTGTTTTTT. Amino acid sequence: CASSLKGVQVGELFF.

The chain carries TRBV5-4 and TRBJ2-3; the match to TRBD2 covers 8 bases. The CDR3 is made up of 16 amino acids. From germline, CDR1 is SGHNT and CDR2 YYREEE (reference sequence). Unmatched junction bases numbered 10, after V lost 4 bases and J lost 3 bases. The CDR3 loop is CASSHPGGLATDTQYF. The CDR3 nucleotides read TGTGCCAGCAGCCACCCCGGTGGACTAGCTACAGATACGCAGTATTTT.

The chain links TRBV7-3 to TRBJ2-1; 8 bases are a match to TRBD2. Germline V lookup: CDR1 SGHTA, CDR2 FQGTGA. V shed 5 bases and J 4 bases; nucleotides not matched to a gene: 7. This CDR3 comprises 15 residues. The CDR3 protein is CASSPNLAGYNEQFF. The CDR3 DNA sequence: TGTGCCAGCAGCCCCAACCTAGCGGGTTACAATGAGCAGTTCTTC.

The V call is TRBV7-3, the J call TRBJ2-1, with TRBD2 identical over 7 bases. Trimming at V came to 0 bases and at J to 7 bases, leaving 18 bases not matched to a gene. The germline V gene encodes CDR1 SGHTA and CDR2 FQGTGA. This CDR3 contains 19 residues. This CDR3 reads CASSLTGGGSGGSSNEQFF. The CDR3 region has the DNA TGTGCCAGCAGCTTAACGGGTGGCGGGAGTGGGGGTTCAAGTAATGAGCAGTTCTTC.

The chain links TRBV7-9 to TRBJ2-7; D might be TRBD2 (6 bases). Germline V gene lookup returns CDR1 SEHNR and CDR2 FQNEAQ (reference sequence). V dropped 3 bases and J dropped 2 bases, with 11 bases sitting between them. CDR3 size: 14 residues. The CDR3, as DNA: TGTGCCAGCAGCTTGAATAGCGGACCCTACGAGCAGTACTTC. It encodes CASSLNSGPYEQYF.

The V and J genes are TRBV19 and TRBJ2-5; D gene unclear. V was shortened by 3 bases and J by 5 bases, with 13 bases between the two germline ends. The CDR3 has 14 amino acids. CDR1 is LNHDA, CDR2 SQIVND, per germline (reference sequence). CDR3 DNA: TGTGCCAGTAGTATTCTAGGCGAGGTGGAGACCCAGTACTTC. Protein sequence: CASSILGEVETQYF. The whole variable domain, filled in from reference TRBV19 and TRBJ2-5, reads DGGITQSPKYLFRKEGQNVTLSCEQNLNHDAMYWYRQDPGQGLRLIYYSQIVNDFQKGDIAEGYSVSREKKESFPLTVTSAQKNPTAFYLCASSILGEVETQYFGPGTRLLVL.

The chain uses TRBV7-3 and TRBJ2-7; 10 bases align to TRBD2. The CDR3 loop spans 15 amino acids. Germline assignment: CDR1 SGHTA and CDR2 FQGTGA. V lost 1 base and J lost 3; bases outside the gene matches: 3. CDR3 loop: CASSLMSSGSYEQYF. CDR3 sequence (DNA): TGTGCCAGCAGCTTAATGTCTAGCGGGAGCTACGAGCAGTACTTC.

Turning to this clone: The junction departs from germline at one end; a sequencing error may be responsible. V usage is TRBV7-3 and J usage is TRBJ2-1; no clear D. The CDR3 is 13 amino acids. Per germline, CDR1 SGHTA and CDR2 FQGTGA. This CDR3 reads CASSPVGYDEQFF. Here the CDR3 DNA reads TGTGCCAGCAGCCCGGTTGGCTACGATGAGCAGTTCTTC.

This clone was seen just once. The chain joins TRBV28 to TRBJ1-4; a possible D gene is TRBD1 (5 bases). The CDR3 has 16 amino acids. CDR1 is MDHEN, CDR2 SYDVKM, per germline. V shed 6 bases and J shed 8 bases, with 22 bases lying between them. The CDR3: CASSTSRWGVEEKLFF. Here the CDR3 DNA reads TGTGCCAGCAGCACCAGCCGATGGGGGGTAGAAGAAAAACTGTTTTTT.